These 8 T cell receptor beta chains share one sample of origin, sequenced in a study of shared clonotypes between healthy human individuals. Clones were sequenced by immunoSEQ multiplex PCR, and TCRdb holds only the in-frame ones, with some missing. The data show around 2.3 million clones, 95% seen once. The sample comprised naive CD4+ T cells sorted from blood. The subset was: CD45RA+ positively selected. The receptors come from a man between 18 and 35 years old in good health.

CDR3: CASSTGGGTEWTQYF. The CDR3 region has the DNA TGTGCCAGCAGCACAGGGGGGGGTACGGAATGGACCCAGTACTTC. The chain has TRBV9 and TRBJ2-5; tentatively, D is TRBD1 (8 bases). This CDR3 is 15 amino acids long. The germline V and J ends were trimmed by 4 bases and 7 bases, with 20 bases remaining between them. Germline loops: CDR1 SGDLS, CDR2 YYNGEE. The full variable domain, rest sourced from reference TRBV9 and TRBJ2-5, is DSGVTQTPKHLITATGQRVTLRCSPRSGDLSVYWYQQSLDQGLQFLIQYYNGEERAKGNILERFSAQQFPDLHSELNLSSLELGDSALYFCASSTGGGTEWTQYFGPGTRLLVL.

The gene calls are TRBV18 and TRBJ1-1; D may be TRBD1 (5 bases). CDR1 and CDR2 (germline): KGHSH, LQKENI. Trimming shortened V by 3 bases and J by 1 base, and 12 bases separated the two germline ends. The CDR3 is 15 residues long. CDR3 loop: CASSPVAGGNTEAFF. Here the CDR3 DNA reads TGTGCCAGCTCACCCGTTGCGGGGGGGAACACTGAAGCTTTCTTT.

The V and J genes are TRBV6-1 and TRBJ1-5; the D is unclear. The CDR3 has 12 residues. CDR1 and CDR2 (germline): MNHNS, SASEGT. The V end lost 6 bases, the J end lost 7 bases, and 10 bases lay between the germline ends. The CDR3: CASRQLGQPQHF. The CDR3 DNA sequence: TGTGCCAGCAGACAGCTTGGGCAGCCCCAGCATTTT.

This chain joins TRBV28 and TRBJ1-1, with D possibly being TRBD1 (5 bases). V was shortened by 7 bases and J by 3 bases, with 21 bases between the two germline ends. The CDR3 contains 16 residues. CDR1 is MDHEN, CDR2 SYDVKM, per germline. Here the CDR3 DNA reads TGTGCCAGCAATTTCCCGAGACAGTTCTCTTACACTGAAGCTTTCTTT. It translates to CASNFPRQFSYTEAFF.

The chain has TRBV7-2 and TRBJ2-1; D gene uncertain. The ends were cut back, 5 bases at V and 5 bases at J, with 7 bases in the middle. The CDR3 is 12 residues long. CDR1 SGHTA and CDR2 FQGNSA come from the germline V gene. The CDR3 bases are TGTGCCAGCAGCCCCGCGCACAATGAGCAGTTCTTC. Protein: CASSPAHNEQFF. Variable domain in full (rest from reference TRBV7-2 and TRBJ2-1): GAGVSQSPSNKVTEKGKDVELRCDPISGHTALYWYRQSLGQGLEFLIYFQGNSAPDKSGLPSDRFSAERTGGSVSTLTIQRTQQEDSAVYLCASSPAHNEQFFGPGTRLTVL.

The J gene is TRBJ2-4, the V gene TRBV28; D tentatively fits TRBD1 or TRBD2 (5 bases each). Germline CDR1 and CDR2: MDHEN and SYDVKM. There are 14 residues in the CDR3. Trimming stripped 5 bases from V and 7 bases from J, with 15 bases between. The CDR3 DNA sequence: TGTGCCAGCAGTACCGGGACCCCGGCGAACATTCAGTACTTC. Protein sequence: CASSTGTPANIQYF.

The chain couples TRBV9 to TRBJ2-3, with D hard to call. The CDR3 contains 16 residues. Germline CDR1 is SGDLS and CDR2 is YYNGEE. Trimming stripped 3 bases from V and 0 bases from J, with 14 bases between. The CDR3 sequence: CASSGYSSPSTDTQYF. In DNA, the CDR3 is TGTGCCAGCAGCGGCTACAGCAGTCCTAGCACAGATACGCAGTATTTT. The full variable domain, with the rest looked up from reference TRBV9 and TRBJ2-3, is DSGVTQTPKHLITATGQRVTLRCSPRSGDLSVYWYQQSLDQGLQFLIQYYNGEERAKGNILERFSAQQFPDLHSELNLSSLELGDSALYFCASSGYSSPSTDTQYFGPGTRLTVL.

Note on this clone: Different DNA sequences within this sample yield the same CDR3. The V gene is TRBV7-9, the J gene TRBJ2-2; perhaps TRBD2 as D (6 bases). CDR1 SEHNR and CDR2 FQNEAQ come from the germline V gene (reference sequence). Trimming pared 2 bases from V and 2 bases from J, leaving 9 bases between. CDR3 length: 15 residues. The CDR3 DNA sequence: TGTGCCAGCAGCTTATTGGGGGGTAACACCGGGGAGCTGTTTTTT. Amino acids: CASSLLGGNTGELFF.